These T cell receptor beta chains were read from a single sample in a study of CXCR3-negative and CXCR3-positive naive CD8 T cells. TCRdb reprocessed the 5' RACE reads and reports one entry per CDR3 protein, with no DNA. The table lists tens of thousands of distinct CDR3 sequences. Sequencing input: naive CXCR3+ CD8+ T cells from blood. Receptor source: a human donor in good health. Some clones in this sample may be carry-over from other donors' samples. The CDR3 runs from the conserved cysteine through the conserved F or W. The order of the fields is V gene, J gene, CDR3 protein.

TRBV4-1	TRBJ2-1	CASSPSPFDGSSYNEQFF
TRBV15	TRBJ1-5	CATSRDSGYRRFNQPQHF
TRBV28	TRBJ2-7	CASSPTGVTYEQYF
TRBV4-3	TRBJ2-1	CASSQGAGAPSYNEQFF
TRBV4-2	TRBJ1-6	CASRTTGADSPLHF
TRBV20-1	TRBJ2-7	CSAVDRGSYEQYF
TRBV20-1	TRBJ2-1	CSAVLAHDEQFF
TRBV29-1	TRBJ2-5	CSPGRPSGSTPRETQYF
TRBV28	TRBJ2-1	CASSLVPYLAGVNEQFF
TRBV27	TRBJ2-1	CASSLRLAEMEYEQFF
TRBV7-2	TRBJ2-7	CASNPGGPTYEQYF
TRBV3-1	TRBJ2-2	CATSRHRGELFF
TRBV7-3	TRBJ2-1	CASSYAGGSAYNEQFF
TRBV29-1	TRBJ2-2	CSVFGGETGELFF
TRBV20-1	TRBJ2-7	CSASPREAYEQYF
TRBV7-9	TRBJ2-2	CASSPNLVRQHTGELFF
TRBV7-8	TRBJ2-2	CASSLVGGELFF
TRBV2	TRBJ1-2	CASSGGSNYGYTF
TRBV5-1	TRBJ2-5	CASRATQRSEETQYF
TRBV15	TRBJ1-2	CATSRTFDQYHGYTF
TRBV28	TRBJ2-1	CASTFGSYNEQFF
TRBV25-1	TRBJ1-1	CASSEFRDSEAFF
TRBV20-1	TRBJ2-7	CSASSLHTSYEQYF
TRBV6-2/TRBV6-3	TRBJ2-7	CASLRPLAGGPYEQYF
TRBV29-1	TRBJ1-2	CSVATAGDYTF
TRBV3-1	TRBJ2-1	CASSQVSGEGDNEQFF
TRBV9	TRBJ2-1	CASSVGTGGDNEQFF
TRBV28	TRBJ2-5	CASSPMIVETQYF
TRBV12-3/TRBV12-4	TRBJ2-7	CASSYNLDRQYF
TRBV27	TRBJ2-1	CASSLRAGYNEQFF
TRBV7-2	TRBJ2-3	CASSLASSTDTQYF
TRBV5-1	TRBJ2-5	CASRPTTSGLQETQYF
TRBV6-2/TRBV6-3	TRBJ1-1	CASSLNRQGGIDTEAFF
TRBV15	TRBJ2-3	CATSRYTGGTTDTQYF
TRBV28	TRBJ2-7	CASRDGQDKYF
TRBV5-6	TRBJ2-1	CASSYGVPSYNEQFF
TRBV5-1	TRBJ2-1	CASSLEGGIYNEQFF
TRBV7-4	TRBJ1-5	CASSFKVPRPLDQPQHF
TRBV4-3	TRBJ2-1	CASSQDGSRGNEQFF
TRBV20-1	TRBJ2-7	CSAVIAGAGYEQYF
TRBV5-1	TRBJ2-7	CASSLGQGIVYEQYF
TRBV7-9	TRBJ2-2	CATGTSGTGELFF
TRBV18	TRBJ1-1	CASSLRTGPYTEAFF
TRBV6-2/TRBV6-3	TRBJ2-1	CASRDGQVSSYNEQFF
TRBV11-2	TRBJ2-4	CASSLPGGGNIQYF
TRBV20-1	TRBJ2-7	CSAPGSGEQYF